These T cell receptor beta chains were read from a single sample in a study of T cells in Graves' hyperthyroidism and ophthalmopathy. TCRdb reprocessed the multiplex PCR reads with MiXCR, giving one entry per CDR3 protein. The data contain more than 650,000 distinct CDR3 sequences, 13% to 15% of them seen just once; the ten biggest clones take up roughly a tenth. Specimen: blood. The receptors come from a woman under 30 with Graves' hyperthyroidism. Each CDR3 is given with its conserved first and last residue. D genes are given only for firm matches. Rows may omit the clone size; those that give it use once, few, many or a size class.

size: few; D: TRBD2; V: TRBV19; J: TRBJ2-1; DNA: TGTGCCAGTGGGACTAGCGGGAGCCTAAGGGAGCAGTTCTTC; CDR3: CASGTSGSLREQFF
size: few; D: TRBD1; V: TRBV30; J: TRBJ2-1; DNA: TGTGCCTCCGGGACAGACAATAACAATGAGCAGTTCTTC; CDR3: CASGTDNNNEQFF
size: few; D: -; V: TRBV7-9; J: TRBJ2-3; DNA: TGTGCCAGCAGCTTAGGGGATCATACGCAGTATTTT; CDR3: CASSLGDHTQYF
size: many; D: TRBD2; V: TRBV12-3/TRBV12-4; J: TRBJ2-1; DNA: TGTGCCAGCCATTCACCGACTAGCAGATACAATGAGCAGTTCTTC; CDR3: CASHSPTSRYNEQFF
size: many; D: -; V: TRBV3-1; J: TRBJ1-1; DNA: TGTGCCAGCAGCCAAGACAGCGGAGGCACTGAAGCTTTCTTT; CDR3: CASSQDSGGTEAFF
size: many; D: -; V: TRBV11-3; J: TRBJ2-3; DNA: TGTGCCAGCGCAAGGGGCCTGGGCACAGATACGCAGTATTTT; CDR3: CASARGLGTDTQYF
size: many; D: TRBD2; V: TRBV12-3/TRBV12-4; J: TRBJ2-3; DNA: TGTGCCAGCAGTTATATAGCGGGAGGGCCTGATACGCAGTATTTT; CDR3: CASSYIAGGPDTQYF
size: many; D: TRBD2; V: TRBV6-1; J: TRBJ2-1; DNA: TGTGCCAGCAGTCCCCTGCCGGGCTGGACTAGCGGGAGTAATGAGCAGTTCTTC; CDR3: CASSPLPGWTSGSNEQFF
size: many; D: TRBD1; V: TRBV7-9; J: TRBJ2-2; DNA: TGTGCCCAGAGATACGGGACAGGGGGCTTCGGGGAGCTGTTTTTT; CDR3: CAQRYGTGGFGELFF
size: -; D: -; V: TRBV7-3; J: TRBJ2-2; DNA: TGTGCCAGCAGCTTCTCCGGGACTGGGAACACCGGGGAGCTGTTTTTT; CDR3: CASSFSGTGNTGELFF
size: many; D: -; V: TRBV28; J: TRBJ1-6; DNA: TGTGCCAGCAGTCCCCCCCCTAATTCACCCCTCCACTTT; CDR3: CASSPPPNSPLHF
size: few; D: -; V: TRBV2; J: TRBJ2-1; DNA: TGTGCCAGCAGTGGGCCGCAGGGGTGGTTCTTC; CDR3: CASSGPQGWFF
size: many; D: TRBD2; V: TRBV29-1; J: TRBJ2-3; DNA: TGCAGCGTTGATAGCGGGAGAGCCACAGATACGCAGTATTTT; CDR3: CSVDSGRATDTQYF
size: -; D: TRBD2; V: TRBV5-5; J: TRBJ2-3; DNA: TGTGCCAGCAGCTTAGGGCTGGGAAGTAGCGGGAGAATCACAGATACGCAGTATTTT; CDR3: CASSLGLGSSGRITDTQYF